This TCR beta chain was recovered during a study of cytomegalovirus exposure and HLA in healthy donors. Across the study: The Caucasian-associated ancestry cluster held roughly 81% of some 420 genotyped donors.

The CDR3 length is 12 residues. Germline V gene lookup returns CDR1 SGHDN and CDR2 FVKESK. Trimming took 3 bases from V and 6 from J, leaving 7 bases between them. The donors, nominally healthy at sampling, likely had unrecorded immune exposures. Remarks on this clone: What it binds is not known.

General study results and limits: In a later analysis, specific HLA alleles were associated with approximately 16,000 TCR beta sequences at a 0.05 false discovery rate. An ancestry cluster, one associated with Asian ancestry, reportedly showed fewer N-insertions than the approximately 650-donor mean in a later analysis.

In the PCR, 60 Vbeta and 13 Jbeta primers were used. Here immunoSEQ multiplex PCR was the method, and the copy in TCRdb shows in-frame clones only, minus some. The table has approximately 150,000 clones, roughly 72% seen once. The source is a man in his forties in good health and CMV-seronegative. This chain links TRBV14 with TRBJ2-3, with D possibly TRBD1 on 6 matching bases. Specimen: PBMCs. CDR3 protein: CASSQQGDTQYF. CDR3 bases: TGTGCCAGCAGCCAGCAGGGGGATACGCAGTATTTT.